This T cell receptor (beta chain) was documented in a study of response to subunit inactivated influenza vaccine. Concerning this clonotype: Its antigen is unidentified.

In TCRdb, the RT-PCR reads were re-called with MiXCR into one record per CDR3 protein. This table has more than 450,000 distinct CDR3 sequences, 6% to 9% appearing once. Study-level findings and limits: Authors suggested that a seasonal influenza vaccination recruits few new T cells each time.

The length of the CDR3 is 14 residues. Germline-derived CDR1 and CDR2 are MNHEY and SMNVEV (reference sequence). Trimming left V 4 bases short and J 10 bases short, with 14 bases between. The source is a man between 50 and 69 years old who received an inactivated influenza vaccine. The chain carries TRBV27 and TRBJ1-6, with D unclear. The sequences come from PBMCs from blood, collected roughly 24 months after vaccination. CDR3 nucleotide sequence: TGTGCCAGCAGTTGGGCGCTGTCTTCGTCACCCCTCCACTTT. Translating gives CASSWALSSSPLHF.